Included here is one TCR beta chain sequence, with context. Antigen specificity is unknown. Germline values: CDR1 KGHSH, CDR2 LQKENI. There are 15 residues in the CDR3. The junction had 7 bases not matched to a gene; V was cut back by 2 bases and J by 6 bases. The data belong to a study of OX40 agonist ivuxolimab in advanced cancers. Broader study findings: There were, on average, more expanded clones in CD8+ T cells than in CD4+.

TCRdb's copy holds only in-frame clones and misses some; the assay was immunoSEQ multiplex PCR. The repertoire holds roughly 40,000 clones, with around 90% as singletons. This sequence originates from an adult with an advanced solid tumor such as melanoma, head and neck, liver or kidney cancer. The chain employs TRBV18 and TRBJ2-7; 10 bases map to TRBD2. Material: CD4+ or CD8+ T cells sorted from blood, obtained in a trial of the OX40 agonist ivuxolimab. The CDR3: CASSPSTAGGSEQYF. For the CDR3, the DNA is TGTGCCAGCTCACCAAGTACAGCGGGAGGGTCCGAGCAGTACTTC.